In its sample, the clone carrying this TCR beta chain was seen once. The data were taken from a study of control samples from healthy donors and cancer patients. The V and J ends lost 2 bases and 1 base, in that order; junction bases with no gene match: 1. CDR1 KGHSH and CDR2 LQKENI come from the germline V gene. The CDR3 has 14 residues. Method: immunoSEQ multiplex PCR; TCRdb's copy keeps in-frame clones and lacks some. The sample consists of some 150,000 clones, roughly 94% of them appearing once. This chain uses TRBV18 with TRBJ1-1; 7 bases match TRBD1. The origin of this receptor is a man aged 40-49 years in good health. Specimen: blood. The CDR3 loop is CASSPGTANTEAFF. The CDR3 DNA follows: TGTGCCAGCTCACCAGGGACAGCGAACACTGAAGCTTTCTTT.